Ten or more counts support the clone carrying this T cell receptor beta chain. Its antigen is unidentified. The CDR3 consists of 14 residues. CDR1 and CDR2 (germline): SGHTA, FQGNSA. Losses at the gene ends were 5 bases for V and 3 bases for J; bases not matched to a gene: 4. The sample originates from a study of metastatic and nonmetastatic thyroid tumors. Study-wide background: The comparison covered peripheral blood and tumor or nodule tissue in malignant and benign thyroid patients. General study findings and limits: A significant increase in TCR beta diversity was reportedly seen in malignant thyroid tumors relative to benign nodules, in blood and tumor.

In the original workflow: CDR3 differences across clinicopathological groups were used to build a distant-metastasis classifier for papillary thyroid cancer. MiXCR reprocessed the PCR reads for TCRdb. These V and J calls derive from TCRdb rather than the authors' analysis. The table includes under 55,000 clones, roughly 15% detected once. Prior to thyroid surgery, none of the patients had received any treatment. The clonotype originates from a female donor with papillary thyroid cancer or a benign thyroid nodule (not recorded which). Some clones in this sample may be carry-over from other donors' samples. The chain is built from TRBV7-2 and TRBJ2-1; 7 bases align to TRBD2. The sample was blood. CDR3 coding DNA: TGTGCCAGCAGCCCTTGGACTAGCTACAATGAGCAGTTCTTC. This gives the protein CASSPWTSYNEQFF.